This passage covers 19 T cell receptor beta chains from one sample sequenced in a study of shared clonotypes between healthy human individuals. Clones were read by immunoSEQ multiplex PCR, and TCRdb kept only the in-frame ones, dropping some. The table lists about 2.4 million clones, more than 85% of them singletons. The sample taken for sequencing was naive CD4+ T cells from PBMCs. Subset noted: CD45RA+ positively selected. These receptors all come from a man aged 18 to 30 in good health. Some clones in this sample may be carry-over from other donors' samples.

This clone was found once. This sequence joins TRBV20-1 and TRBJ2-3; unclear D gene. With 5 bases removed from V and 2 bases from J, the gap between germline ends came to 5 bases. Per germline, CDR1 DFQATT and CDR2 SNEGSKA (reference sequence). This CDR3 region has 11 residues. CDR3 residues: CSALTTDTQYF. For the CDR3, the DNA is TGCAGTGCTCTCACCACAGATACGCAGTATTTT.

CDR3 coding DNA: TGTGCCAGCAGTTTTCACGACAGGGGGCTCACCGGGGAGCTGTTTTTT. Protein product: CASSFHDRGLTGELFF. The gene calls are TRBV28 and TRBJ2-2; TRBD1 matches 10 bases. Germline CDR1 is MDHEN and CDR2 is SYDVKM. V lost 3 bases and J lost 4; bases outside the gene matches: 5. The CDR3 sequence is 16 residues long.

V and J are TRBV5-1 and TRBJ1-4; D unresolved. Trimming took 2 bases from V and 4 from J, leaving 6 bases between them. This CDR3 comprises 13 residues. CDR1 SGHRS and CDR2 YFSETQ come from the germline V gene. Here the CDR3 DNA reads TGCGCCAGCAGCTTTGTAAATAATGAAAAACTGTTTTTT. Translating gives CASSFVNNEKLFF.

Regarding this clone: One end of the junction varies from germline; a read error may be responsible. The chain has TRBV2 and TRBJ2-1; no firm D call. Germline assignment: CDR1 SNHLY and CDR2 FYNNEI. This CDR3 region has 11 residues. CDR3 nucleotide sequence: TGTGCCACCGCACCCTACGATGAGCAGTTCTTC. Translating it yields CATAPYDEQFF.

The rearrangement uses TRBV19 and TRBJ2-7; a possible D gene is TRBD1 (5 bases). The CDR3 is 17 residues long. With 6 bases removed from V and 3 bases from J, the gap between germline ends came to 24 bases. Germline V CDR1 and CDR2: LNHDA, SQIVND (reference sequence). The CDR3 spells CASSPIGRTSAFYEQYF. Here the CDR3 DNA reads TGTGCCAGTAGCCCAATCGGTCGGACATCGGCGTTCTACGAGCAGTACTTC.

The chain has TRBV18 and TRBJ2-7; D gene uncertain. CDR3 length: 14 residues. The germline V and J ends were trimmed by 0 bases and 2 bases, with 8 bases remaining between them. CDR1 KGHSH and CDR2 LQKENI come from the germline V gene. The CDR3 reads CASSPPEQTYEQYF. The CDR3 nucleotides read TGTGCCAGCTCACCACCGGAACAGACCTACGAGCAGTACTTC.

The rearrangement uses TRBV7-9 and TRBJ2-2; 9 nucleotides align to TRBD1. V shed 5 bases, J shed 4 bases, and the junction held 2 bases outside the gene matches. The CDR3 spans 14 residues. Germline CDR1 is SEHNR and CDR2 is FQNEAQ (reference sequence). This CDR3 is CASSVQGATGELFF. The CDR3 DNA is TGTGCCAGCAGCGTACAGGGGGCCACCGGGGAGCTGTTTTTT. Together with reference TRBV7-9 and TRBJ2-2, the CDR3 gives the full variable domain: DTGVSQNPRHKITKRGQNVTFRCDPISEHNRLYWYRQTLGQGPEFLTYFQNEAQLEKSRLLSDRFSAERPKGSFSTLEIQRTEQGDSAMYLCASSVQGATGELFFGEGSRLTVL.

The chain carries TRBV18 and TRBJ2-7; 8 positions match TRBD2. CDR3 length: 15 amino acids. In germline, CDR1 is KGHSH, CDR2 LQKENI. Trimming cost V 2 bases and J 2 bases; bases outside gene matches: 5. The CDR3 spells CASSPGSGRTYEQYF. CDR3 sequence (DNA): TGTGCCAGCTCACCAGGCAGCGGGAGAACCTACGAGCAGTACTTC.

This chain uses TRBV7-9 with TRBJ1-6; 9 bases line up with TRBD1. The CDR3 has 14 residues. Trimming removed 5 bases from V and 12 bases from J; junction bases left unmatched: 8. CDR1 and CDR2 (germline): SEHNR, FQNEAQ (reference sequence). This CDR3 is CASSPGTGILPLHF. The DNA for the CDR3 is TGTGCCAGCAGCCCCGGGACAGGGATATTACCCCTCCACTTT.

V is TRBV15 and J is TRBJ2-7, with D perhaps TRBD1 (5 bases). From germline, CDR1 is LNHNV and CDR2 YYDKDF (reference sequence). The CDR3 totals 15 residues. V was clipped by 0 bases and J by 2 bases, with 11 bases between them. CDR3 residues: CATSRDSTGAYEQYF. The DNA of the CDR3 is TGTGCCACCAGCAGAGATTCTACAGGCGCCTACGAGCAGTACTTC.

The rearrangement uses TRBV28 and TRBJ2-7; 9 nucleotides line up with TRBD2. The CDR3 is 15 amino acids. Germline lookup yields CDR1 MDHEN and CDR2 SYDVKM. J gave up 2 bases and V 6 bases, and 8 bases lay outside the gene matches. The DNA for the CDR3 is TGTGCCAGCAGCATCGGGGCGGGAGGGCCCTACGAGCAGTACTTC. This gives the protein CASSIGAGGPYEQYF.

V is TRBV19 and J is TRBJ2-1; 8 nucleotides align to TRBD2. This CDR3 has 19 residues. Germline lookup yields CDR1 LNHDA and CDR2 SQIVND (reference sequence). V was clipped by 4 bases and J by 0 bases; unmatched bases: 14. CDR3 sequence: CASSTPFWLAGSSYNEQFF. DNA of the CDR3: TGTGCCAGTAGTACCCCCTTCTGGTTAGCGGGAAGCTCCTACAATGAGCAGTTCTTC.

This chain links TRBV9 with TRBJ2-1, with 7 bases that match TRBD2. The CDR3 extends over 17 amino acids. V trimming: 0 bases; J trimming: 5 bases; junction bases outside the gene matches: 11. Germline assignment: CDR1 SGDLS and CDR2 YYNGEE. The CDR3 loop is CASSVALELAGNNEQFF. In DNA form, the CDR3 reads TGTGCCAGCAGCGTAGCCCTTGAGTTAGCGGGCAACAATGAGCAGTTCTTC.

CDR3 region: CAISFGGNLYGYTF. CDR3 sequence (DNA): TGTGCCATCAGTTTTGGGGGGAATTTGTATGGCTACACCTTC. This chain joins TRBV10-3 and TRBJ1-2; D might be TRBD1 (5 bases). Germline lookup yields CDR1 ENHRY and CDR2 SYGVKD. V was cut by 5 bases and J by 5 bases, with 15 bases left in between. The CDR3 is made up of 14 amino acids.

J is TRBJ1-1 and V is TRBV7-3, with D unclear. Trimming removed 5 bases from V and 4 bases from J, with 11 bases in between. Germline V lookup: CDR1 SGHTA, CDR2 FQGTGA. The CDR3 loop spans 13 amino acids. CDR3 sequence (DNA): TGTGCCAGCAGCCCCCCGGGAAGCACTGAAGCTTTCTTT. Translating gives CASSPPGSTEAFF. Combining the CDR3 with reference TRBV7-3 and TRBJ1-1 gives the whole variable domain GAGVSQTPSNKVTEKGKYVELRCDPISGHTALYWYRQSLGQGPEFLIYFQGTGAADDSGLPNDRFFAVRPEGSVSTLKIQRTERGDSAVYLCASSPPGSTEAFFGQGTRLTVV.

The rearrangement links TRBV5-1 to TRBJ2-4; 16 bases are a match to TRBD2. CDR3 length equals 16 residues. CDR1 and CDR2 (germline): SGHRS, YFSETQ. Germline trimming cut 4 bases from V and 6 bases from J; bases unmatched to any gene: 4. The CDR3 nucleotides are TGCGCCAGCAGCCTTGGGACTAGCGGGAGGGGAAACATTCAGTACTTC. Amino acid sequence: CASSLGTSGRGNIQYF.

Here the CDR3 DNA reads TGTGCCAGCAGCCCCCTTTGGGGGGACACTGAAGCTTTCTTT. This translates into CASSPLWGDTEAFF. The chain uses TRBV11-2 and TRBJ1-1; a possible D gene is TRBD1 (5 bases). The V end was cut by 5 bases, the J end by 3 bases, with 13 bases between. The CDR3 runs to 14 residues. CDR1 is SGHAT, CDR2 FQNNGV, per germline.

The table lists this clone with a count of one. V gene TRBV11-2 combines with J gene TRBJ2-7, with a weak D call TRBD2 (6 bases). The CDR3 covers 15 residues. Germline V gene lookup returns CDR1 SGHAT and CDR2 FQNNGV. The V gene lost 6 bases and the J gene lost 3 bases, with 18 bases spanning the gap. As DNA, the CDR3 is TGTGCCAGCAGTACAGGCGGGACCGGGTTCTACGAGCAGTACTTC. Translated, it gives CASSTGGTGFYEQYF.

This clone is a singleton in its sample. This chain uses TRBV27 with TRBJ2-7, with TRBD1 identical over 9 bases. The CDR3 is 16 amino acids. With V trimmed by 1 base and J by 2 bases, 6 bases remained unmatched. Looked up from germline, CDR1 is MNHEY and CDR2 is SMNVEV (reference sequence). The CDR3 reads CASSLWGTGTTYEQYF. In DNA form, the CDR3 reads TGTGCCAGCAGTTTATGGGGGACAGGGACGACCTACGAGCAGTACTTC.